The 21 T cell receptor beta chains below come from one sample, sequenced in a study of early T cells in non-severe SARS-CoV-2 infection. Via MiXCR, TCRdb re-called the 5' RACE reads, giving one row per CDR3 protein. This table has tens of thousands of distinct CDR3 sequences, roughly 12% appearing once. Sequences were derived from whole blood, sampled at baseline. Receptors originate from an adult who was a healthcare worker with PCR-confirmed SARS-CoV-2 infection or an uninfected control (not recorded which).

This chain links TRBV12-3 or TRBV12-4 with TRBJ2-3; possibly TRBD2 for D (5 bases). Trimming removed 6 bases from V and 6 bases from J, with 13 bases in between. This CDR3 is 13 amino acids long. The CDR3, as DNA: TGTGCCAGCAGGCCGAAAGGGAGTGATACGCAGTATTTT. Translation gives CASRPKGSDTQYF.

This clonotype was counted many times. The gene calls are TRBV19 and TRBJ2-1, with D unclear. Germline V gives CDR1 LNHDA, CDR2 SQIVND (reference sequence). V lost 3 bases, J lost 7 bases, and 10 bases lay in between. The CDR3 covers 13 residues. The CDR3 sequence: CASSIGLLNEQFF. For the CDR3, the DNA is TGTGCCAGTAGTATTGGGTTGTTGAATGAGCAGTTCTTC.

This clonotype has a handful of counts. This rearrangement joins TRBV6-2 or TRBV6-3 to TRBJ2-7; D could derive from TRBD1 or TRBD2 (5 bases each). V lost 6 bases to trimming and J lost 7 bases, with 25 bases between them. Germline CDR1 reads MNHEY; CDR2 reads SVGEGT. This CDR3 has 16 amino acids. The chain's CDR3 is CASRKNPGRGTWEQYF. The DNA for the CDR3 is TGTGCCAGCAGAAAGAATCCGGGACGGGGAACTTGGGAGCAGTACTTC.

The chain has TRBV4-3 and TRBJ2-5, with D maybe TRBD2 (5 bases). CDR1 is LGHNA and CDR2 is YSLEER in the germline V gene. V lost 4 bases to trimming and J lost 2 bases, with 11 bases between them. This CDR3 is built from 14 residues. The CDR3 protein is CASSLYRGQETQYF. CDR3 coding DNA: TGCGCCAGCAGCCTTTACCGGGGTCAAGAGACCCAGTACTTC.

With regard to this clonotype: One end of the junction varies from germline; a read error may be responsible. This chain links TRBV11-2 with TRBJ1-5, with D possibly matching TRBD1 (6 bases). The CDR3 totals 13 residues. Germline CDR1 and CDR2: SGHAT and FQNNGV. The CDR3 here is CASSFNGGQPQLF. CDR3 bases: TGTGCCAGCAGCTTTAATGGTGGACAGCCCCAGCTTTTT.

The chain recombines TRBV6-2 or TRBV6-3 with TRBJ1-4; D gene ambiguous. CDR3 size: 12 residues. Germline V CDR1 and CDR2: MNHEY, SVGEGT. The V gene lost 8 bases and the J gene lost 10 bases, with 14 bases spanning the gap. The DNA of the CDR3 is TGTGCCAGCGGGTTCAAAGGCGGAAAACTGTTTTTT. Protein sequence: CASGFKGGKLFF.

Ten or more counts support this clonotype. This chain joins TRBV5-1 and TRBJ2-2; D may be TRBD1 (6 bases). The CDR3 covers 16 residues. V was clipped by 1 base and J by 1 base, with 11 bases between them. Germline V gives CDR1 SGHRS, CDR2 YFSETQ. In DNA form, the CDR3 reads TGCGCCAGCAGCTTGAATGGCAGGGGGAACACCGGGGAGCTGTTTTTT. This translates into CASSLNGRGNTGELFF. The whole variable domain, remainder taken from reference TRBV5-1 and TRBJ2-2, is KAGVTQTPRYLIKTRGQQVTLSCSPISGHRSVSWYQQTPGQGLQFLFEYFSETQRNKGNFPGRFSGRQFSNSRSEMNVSTLELGDSALYLCASSLNGRGNTGELFFGEGSRLTVL.

The chain carries TRBV5-1 and TRBJ2-5; either TRBD1 or TRBD2 may supply D (6 bases each). V lost 6 bases to trimming and J lost 5 bases, with 17 bases between them. The CDR3 covers 14 residues. Germline V gives CDR1 SGHRS, CDR2 YFSETQ. The CDR3 here is CASTPGALGETQYF. Here the CDR3 DNA reads TGCGCCAGCACCCCGGGGGCCCTGGGGGAGACCCAGTACTTC. The variable domain in full, with the rest retrieved from reference TRBV5-1 and TRBJ2-5, is KAGVTQTPRYLIKTRGQQVTLSCSPISGHRSVSWYQQTPGQGLQFLFEYFSETQRNKGNFPGRFSGRQFSNSRSEMNVSTLELGDSALYLCASTPGALGETQYFGPGTRLLVL.

The CDR3 DNA sequence: TGTGCCAGCAGCCTTCCGGGACAGTACTCTTTCTTT. It specifies CASSLPGQYSFF. V is TRBV6-6 and J is TRBJ1-1; TRBD1 aligns across 7 bases. The J segment lost 12 bases and the V segment lost 6 bases, leaving 10 bases of the junction unmatched. The CDR3 is 12 residues long. Germline V gene lookup returns CDR1 MNHNY and CDR2 SVGAGI (reference sequence).

The V call is TRBV5-6, the J call TRBJ1-1, with D unresolved. CDR1 is SGHDT, CDR2 YYEEEE, per germline. The germline V and J ends were trimmed by 2 bases and 0 bases, with 14 bases remaining between them. This CDR3 spans 16 amino acids. The CDR3 here is CASSLPRDMMNTEAFF. Here the CDR3 DNA reads TGTGCCAGCAGCTTACCCCGCGACATGATGAACACTGAAGCTTTCTTT.

This clonotype was detected a few times. The chain employs TRBV19 and TRBJ2-4; 7 positions agree with TRBD1. This CDR3 is 14 amino acids long. The junction had 6 bases not matched to a gene; V was cut back by 4 bases and J by 6 bases. Germline CDR1 and CDR2: LNHDA and SQIVND (reference sequence). The CDR3 DNA reads TGTGCCAGTAGTACCAACGGACAGGTAAACATTCAGTACTTC. This sequence encodes CASSTNGQVNIQYF.

This clonotype was counted between two and nine times. The V and J genes are TRBV18 and TRBJ2-1, with 8 bases lining up with TRBD1. With 4 bases clipped from V and 8 bases from J, the junction kept 7 bases outside the gene matches. The CDR3 is 14 amino acids. Germline CDR1 reads KGHSH; CDR2 reads LQKENI. In nucleotides, the CDR3 is TGTGCCAGCTCACTGGACAGGGTTAAAGATGAGCAGTTCTTC. Translated: CASSLDRVKDEQFF. Using reference TRBV18 and TRBJ2-1 for the parts outside the CDR3, the full variable domain is NAGVMQNPRHLVRRRGQEARLRCSPMKGHSHVYWYRQLPEEGLKFMVYLQKENIIDESGMPKERFSAEFPKEGPSILRIQQVVRGDSAAYFCASSLDRVKDEQFFGPGTRLTVL.

The chain is built from TRBV28 and TRBJ2-3; the match to TRBD2 covers 8 bases. V lost 6 bases, J lost 9 bases, and 5 bases stayed unmatched. The CDR3 spans 12 residues. Germline V gene lookup returns CDR1 MDHEN and CDR2 SYDVKM. CDR3 in DNA: TGTGCCAGCAGCCTACTAGCGGCCACGCAGTATTTT. Amino acid sequence: CASSLLAATQYF.

A few counts support this clonotype. V gene TRBV9 combines with J gene TRBJ2-1; D is uncertain. Trimming stripped 3 bases from V and 9 bases from J, with 13 bases between. Germline V CDR1 and CDR2: SGDLS, YYNGEE. This CDR3 is 13 amino acids long. The CDR3 sequence: CASSAPERAEQFF. The CDR3 DNA sequence: TGTGCCAGCAGCGCACCCGAGAGAGCTGAGCAGTTCTTC.

V usage is TRBV6-2 or TRBV6-3 and J usage is TRBJ2-1; D possibly corresponds to TRBD2 (6 bases). The V end was cut by 6 bases, the J end by 4 bases, with 22 bases between. The CDR3 contains 17 residues. In germline, CDR1 is MNHEY, CDR2 SVGEGT. The CDR3, as DNA: TGTGCCAGCAGCCGACCTTTAGGGCGGGATCAGTACAATGAGCAGTTCTTC. It yields the protein CASSRPLGRDQYNEQFF.

Only a few counts were recorded for this clonotype. This chain connects TRBV12-3 or TRBV12-4 to TRBJ2-1; D is unclear. The CDR3 runs to 12 residues. V lost 4 bases, J lost 5 bases, and 6 bases lay in between. This CDR3 is CASSSPNNEQFF. DNA of the CDR3: TGTGCCAGCAGTTCCCCGAACAATGAGCAGTTCTTC.

This clonotype appeared a few times. The chain is built from TRBV28 and TRBJ2-3, with 9 bases aligning to TRBD2. The J segment lost 0 bases and the V segment lost 1 base, leaving 2 bases of the junction unmatched. This CDR3 is built from 16 residues. The V gene's germline CDR1 is MDHEN and CDR2 SYDVKM. The CDR3 DNA sequence: TGTGCCAGCAGTTTATCGCGGGGGGGAAGCACAGATACGCAGTATTTT. The encoded protein is CASSLSRGGSTDTQYF.

This clonotype showed up many times. The chain has TRBV20-1 and TRBJ1-1, with a possible D match to TRBD1 (6 bases). The length of the CDR3 is 12 residues. Germline CDR1 reads DFQATT; CDR2 reads SNEGSKA (reference sequence). The ends were cut back, 5 bases at V and 5 bases at J, with 12 bases in the middle. The CDR3 spells CSAGGGVTEAFF. CDR3 sequence (DNA): TGCAGTGCTGGGGGCGGGGTGACTGAAGCTTTCTTT.

This clonotype was observed a few times. This sequence joins TRBV11-2 and TRBJ2-7, with D perhaps TRBD1 (5 bases). Germline CDR1 SGHAT, CDR2 FQNNGV. Trimming removed 4 bases from V and 3 bases from J, with 10 bases in between. The CDR3 sequence is 13 residues long. The CDR3: CASSSTVNYEQYF. CDR3 coding DNA: TGTGCCAGCAGCTCGACAGTAAACTACGAGCAGTACTTC. The complete variable domain, with remaining parts taken from reference TRBV11-2 and TRBJ2-7, reads EAGVAQSPRYKIIEKRQSVAFWCNPISGHATLYWYQQILGQGPKLLIQFQNNGVVDDSQLPKDRFSAERLKGVDSTLKIQPAKLEDSAVYLCASSSTVNYEQYFGPGTRLTVT.

This clonotype was detected many times. In DNA, the CDR3 is TGCAGTGCTGGCGAGACTAGCGGGGGCTCCTACAATGAGCAGTTCTTC. Protein sequence: CSAGETSGGSYNEQFF. The chain carries TRBV20-1 and TRBJ2-1; 12 nucleotides agree with TRBD2. Unmatched junction bases numbered 5, after V lost 5 bases and J lost 0 bases. There are 16 residues in the CDR3. CDR1 is DFQATT, CDR2 SNEGSKA, per germline (reference sequence).

This clonotype was detected a few times. The gene calls are TRBV13 and TRBJ1-5; D not certain. The CDR3 is made up of 14 amino acids. V shed 2 bases and J shed 0 bases, with 5 bases lying between them. Looked up from germline, CDR1 is PRHDT and CDR2 is FYEKMQ (reference sequence). CDR3 amino acids: CASSLSNSNQPQHF. The CDR3 bases are TGTGCCAGCAGCTTATCGAATAGCAATCAGCCCCAGCATTTT. The variable domain in full, completed from reference TRBV13 and TRBJ1-5, reads AAGVIQSPRHLIKEKRETATLKCYPIPRHDTVYWYQQGPGQDPQFLISFYEKMQSDKGSIPDRFSAQQFSDYHSELNMSSLELGDSALYFCASSLSNSNQPQHFGDGTRLSIL.